This TCR beta chain was retrieved from a study of blood T cell repertoires in COVID-19. V lost 0 bases to trimming and J lost 6 bases; unmatched junction nucleotides: 12. The CDR3 runs 18 residues. Germline assignment: CDR1 SGHDT and CDR2 YYEEEE. In the original processing: It was from reference gene primer amplification that nucleated cell counts were estimated. Some clones are missing from TCRdb's copy, which holds only in-frame ones; the method was immunoSEQ multiplex PCR. The V and J calls and clone size come from that table; D and trimming were worked out from the DNA. The top ten clones hold 12% of a sample with 150,000 or so clones, approximately 80% of them seen once.

This clonotype originated in an older woman with COVID-19, enrolled during active disease. The rearrangement joins TRBV5-6 to TRBJ1-6, with TRBD1 identical over 7 bases. Sequenced material: peripheral blood. The CDR3 nucleotides are TGTGCCAGCAGCTTGGGGTCGGACAGGACTCCCCTTAATTCACCCCTCCACTTT. Residues: CASSLGSDRTPLNSPLHF.